This T cell receptor beta chain was documented in a study of blood T cell repertoires in COVID-19. At the level of the study: The origin of the acute and convalescent COVID-19 samples was the United States, Italy and Spain. In each case, the material was cDNA or gDNA derived from T cells, B-cell-depleted T cells, or PBMCs.

Original handling: Amplification from reference gene primers served as the basis for estimated nucleated cell counts. Libraries were prepared by immunoSEQ multiplex PCR; TCRdb keeps only in-frame clonotypes and omits some of them. D and trimming come from the DNA, and the V and J calls and clone size come from that table. The data show some 42,000 clones, 92% seen once. The sample comprised peripheral blood. The origin of this receptor is a man in his fifties or sixties with active COVID-19.

For the CDR3, the DNA is TGCGCCAGCAGCTTGTGGGCAGGGGTCACCGGGGAGCTGTTTTTT. This translates into CASSLWAGVTGELFF. The genes are TRBV5-1 and TRBJ2-2, with a possible D match to TRBD1 (6 bases). This CDR3 comprises 15 residues. Trimming removed 1 base at V and 4 bases at J, with 11 bases between. The germline CDR1 and CDR2 sequences are SGHRS and YFSETQ.